Detailed here is one T cell receptor beta chain. This clonotype was seen repeatedly, ten times or more. No cognate antigen has been identified for it. No clone much larger than this one lies a single base away; base qualities are absent. The sample is drawn from a study of T cells in Graves' hyperthyroidism and ophthalmopathy (dated by TCRdb to about 2019). For context, the study as a whole: Peripheral blood samples were taken at the time of initial diagnosis, prior to any treatment. The study also compared thyroid tissue and blood T-cell repertoires from roughly 6 Graves' hyperthyroidism patients. TCR Vbeta CDR3 sequencing of 135 peripheral blood samples (roughly 43 ophthalmopathy, roughly 74 hyperthyroidism and some 17 progressor patients) is reported in the paper. Whether ophthalmopathy could be predicted prospectively was tested in an independent validation cohort made up of roughly 19 hyperthyroidism patients plus 17 patients who later progressed to ophthalmopathy. A discovery cohort of approximately 97 patients, 43 with Graves' ophthalmopathy and about 58 with stable Graves' hyperthyroidism, was used to find distinguishing TCR V-J signatures. After blood sampling, hyperthyroidism patients were treated with methimazole at a starting dose of 30 mg daily, and ophthalmopathy patients were treated with high-dose intravenous methylprednisolone. The 100 or so discovery patients were randomly split 7:3 into training and test sets. The research as a whole found: In validation, progression to ophthalmopathy was predicted by the model with 70.59% sensitivity and under 85% specificity, a median of about 6.4 months before onset. Sample size was not statistically predetermined, and blinding of investigators to group allocation was not performed. A model built on a 13 V-J signature distinguished ophthalmopathy from stable hyperthyroidism, reaching roughly 88% sensitivity and around 81% specificity in cross-validation and 80%/75% in testing. Most expanded thyroid clonotypes (frequency above 0.001) were also detected in blood, suggesting blood repertoires may reflect thyroid immune responses.

Moderately to severely active disease, a Clinical Activity Score of at least 3, a NOSPECS grade of at least 4, and a duration under 3 months were present in ophthalmopathy patients. Exclusion was applied to patients with uncontrolled infections, other autoimmune diseases, pregnancy or lactation. Diagnoses were based on clinical symptoms, serum thyroxine and TRAb, thyroid ultrasound and orbital computed tomography. PBMCs were isolated from roughly 10 ml of fresh peripheral blood by Ficoll-Paque density gradient centrifugation. Total RNA was extracted using Trizol reagent, and RNA quality was assessed on an Agilent 2100 Bioanalyzer. Compared with germline, V lacks 4 bases and J lacks 2 bases; bases without a gene match: 8. The CDR3 measures 15 amino acids from cysteine to phenylalanine. Left in the record is the CDR3 DNA by itself, 45 bases read in frame from the first base. CDR1 and CDR2, per the germline V gene (reference sequence), are SGHNT and YYREEE.

Amplification of TCR beta CDR3 regions was carried out from RNA transcripts. A first-round RT-PCR of the TCR CDR3 used the HTBI primer set with the Qiagen OneStep RT-PCR kit. The libraries were constructed in a second round of multiplex PCR and then size-selected and purified. The libraries were sequenced on an Illumina HiSeq2000 using paired-end 100 bp reads. From the authors' description of their analysis: SOAPnuke was used to process the raw data, removing reads that contained adapters or uncalled bases, had a mean Phred below 15, or lacked an exact match to the constant primer or identifier. High-quality paired reads were merged with COPE v1.2.5, and unique nucleotide sequences were defined as clonotypes. Clonotypes were aligned to IMGT TRBV, TRBD and TRBJ reference segments using MiTCR v1.1. Only V-J combinations with frequency above 0.0001, covering 99% to 99.2% of repertoires, were analysed. The TCS score was defined as F50 (clonal expansion) divided by E x V (chaos), with BLOSUM62-based TCRdist calculated between CDR3 peptides within each V-J. Welch's t-statistics and random forest reduced around 510 V-J features to 13, which were used in a naive Bayes classifier (R e1071). The Morisita-Horn index was used to measure how similar the thyroid and blood repertoires were. The public reads were run again by TCRdb, first through fastp at Q25 and then through MiXCR, and only productive beta chains were kept. Records with the same CDR3 protein are collapsed into one entry carrying the most frequent genes and DNA. The V and J calls reflect TCRdb's pipeline rather than the authors' work. The sample profile shows approximately 600,000 distinct CDR3 sequences; 14% to 15% of them were found once. The ten largest clonotypes hold roughly 4.3% of the sample.

Recombination connected TRBV5-4 to TRBJ1-1, with 7 bases aligning to TRBD1. The material sequenced was blood. This receptor was taken from a woman aged 40 to 50 with Graves' ophthalmopathy. The CDR3 has the sequence CASSPPGQRNTEAFF. The bases read TGTGCCAGCAGCCCGCCGGGACAGCGAAACACTGAAGCTTTCTTT.